What follows is one T cell receptor (beta chain) and its context. As yet, its antigen is unknown. This record belongs to a study of memory CD4+ T cells and cytomegalovirus serostatus. The sort gate was single viable CD3+CD4+CD8-CD45RO+ cells for memory CD4+ T cells. Serum IgG to CMV pp150, pp28, p38 and p52 defined serostatus. Here immunoSEQ multiplex PCR was the method, and the copy in TCRdb shows in-frame clones only, minus some. The table lists nearly 60,000 clones, 81% of them singletons. Overall study results and limits: The CMV-associated TCR signature appears largely within the CD4+ memory repertoire.

CDR1 MNHNS and CDR2 SASEGT come from the germline V gene. This CDR3 has 15 amino acids. V shed 0 bases and J shed 1 base, with 10 bases lying between them. The origin of this receptor is an adult in good health and CMV-seronegative. The chain carries TRBV6-1 and TRBJ2-7; D may be TRBD2 (7 bases). The specimen was memory CD4+ T cells from blood. DNA for the CDR3: TGTGCCAGCAGTGAAGCGGGGAGGGGGTCCTACGAGCAGTACTTC. Its translation is CASSEAGRGSYEQYF.